Below are 7 T cell receptor beta chains sequenced from a single sample in a study of vaccination and CD4 T cells after COVID-19. The antigens these receptors bind are not known. With the Oncomine TCR Beta short-read assay, DNA from cultured CD4+ T cells was sequenced. From the PCR reads, TCRdb called clonotypes with MiXCR, one entry per CDR3 protein. The sample has about 11,000 distinct CDR3 sequences, just under 75% seen once. Treatment noted: 10-day PBMC culture with coronavirus spike peptide pools or control peptides (ViraFEST assay). Sequenced sample: CD4+ T cells from blood, cultured in vitro. These receptors were collected from a human donor who had recovered from COVID-19.

The CDR3 nucleotides are TGTGCCACCAGCAGACAGCGACTTCGCGATAATTCACCCCTCCACTTT. Translating it yields CATSRQRLRDNSPLHF. V gene TRBV15 combines with J gene TRBJ1-6; D is undetermined. Germline loops: CDR1 LNHNV, CDR2 YYDKDF (reference sequence). CDR3 length: 16 amino acids. V was trimmed by 2 bases and J by 5 bases, leaving 13 bases between them.

The rearrangement joins TRBV20-1 to TRBJ2-7; D uncertain. Germline lookup yields CDR1 DFQATT and CDR2 SNEGSKA (reference sequence). The length of the CDR3 is 17 residues. Trimming took off 1 base at V and 9 bases at J, with 28 bases between the two ends. For the CDR3, the DNA is TGCAGTGCTAGAGTTCTGAGAAACCGGATTGTTAGTAGTGGGCAGTACTTC. This translates into CSARVLRNRIVSSGQYF.

The count of this clonotype is one. The genes are TRBV7-9 and TRBJ2-7, with D unclear. With 6 bases removed from V and 7 bases from J, the gap between germline ends came to 25 bases. Germline CDR1 and CDR2: SEHNR and FQNEAQ (reference sequence). The CDR3 contains 16 residues. CDR3 protein: CASRPSGASLSLEQYF. The CDR3, as DNA: TGTGCCAGCAGACCCTCAGGCGCGAGTTTGAGCCTGGAGCAGTACTTC. Variable domain in full (rest from reference TRBV7-9 and TRBJ2-7): DTGVSQNPRHKITKRGQNVTFRCDPISEHNRLYWYRQTLGQGPEFLTYFQNEAQLEKSRLLSDRFSAERPKGSFSTLEIQRTEQGDSAMYLCASRPSGASLSLEQYFGPGTRLTVT.

This clonotype was seen once. The CDR3, as DNA: TGTGCCAGCAGCTTAGTGCGCCTAGCGGGAGGAGGAGGGGAGCTGTTTTTT. Amino acids: CASSLVRLAGGGGELFF. The V gene is TRBV7-2, the J gene TRBJ2-2; 11 positions agree with TRBD2. V was pared by 1 base and J by 8 bases, with 9 bases of the junction left unmatched. Germline V gives CDR1 SGHTA, CDR2 FQGNSA. The CDR3 is made up of 17 amino acids. Drawing the rest from reference TRBV7-2 and TRBJ2-2, the complete variable domain is GAGVSQSPSNKVTEKGKDVELRCDPISGHTALYWYRQSLGQGLEFLIYFQGNSAPDKSGLPSDRFSAERTGGSVSTLTIQRTQQEDSAVYLCASSLVRLAGGGGELFFGEGSRLTVL.

In this sample, this clonotype turned up a few times. The chain combines TRBV24-1 with TRBJ1-2, with D hard to call. The CDR3 runs to 13 residues. The V and J ends lost 0 bases and 7 bases respectively, with 8 bases between them. The germline V gene encodes CDR1 KGHDR and CDR2 SFDVKD. CDR3 in amino acids: CATSDLSSSGYTF. The CDR3 region has the DNA TGTGCCACCAGTGATTTGAGCAGTTCTGGCTACACCTTC.

The V and J genes are TRBV10-3 and TRBJ2-3; 12 bases line up with TRBD1. J lost 0 bases, V lost 11 bases, and 9 bases had no gene match. The CDR3 loop spans 16 amino acids. Germline assignment: CDR1 ENHRY and CDR2 SYGVKD. This CDR3 reads CASKVGTGGSTDTQYF. In nucleotides, the CDR3 is TGTGCCTCCAAAGTTGGGACAGGGGGCAGCACAGATACGCAGTATTTT.

This clonotype was observed a few times. This sequence joins TRBV7-9 and TRBJ2-5; 7 nucleotides line up with TRBD1. V trimming: 4 bases; J trimming: 2 bases; junction bases outside the gene matches: 4. The CDR3 consists of 14 residues. CDR1 SEHNR and CDR2 FQNEAQ come from the germline V gene (reference sequence). CDR3 protein: CASSSGQPQETQYF. CDR3 sequence (DNA): TGTGCCAGCAGCTCGGGACAGCCACAAGAGACCCAGTACTTC.